This T cell receptor beta chain was identified in a study of T cells in Graves' hyperthyroidism and ophthalmopathy. RNA transcripts gave rise to amplified TCR beta CDR3 regions. In the first-round RT-PCR of the TCR CDR3, the HTBI primer set was used. TCRdb independently ran MiXCR on the multiplex PCR reads; one entry per CDR3 protein. The sample contains around 240,000 distinct CDR3 sequences, about 16% of which appear only once. This clonotype was recorded at least ten times. What was sequenced was blood. The sequence derives from a woman aged 18-30 years with Graves' ophthalmopathy.

In nucleotides, the CDR3 is TGCAGTGCTAGTGGGACACCCGAGGGTGGCTACACCTTC. This gives the protein CSASGTPEGGYTF. J is TRBJ1-2 and V is TRBV20-1; D may be TRBD1 (6 bases). The CDR3 length is 13 residues. Germline V gene lookup returns CDR1 DFQATT and CDR2 SNEGSKA (reference sequence). The V gene lost 3 bases and the J gene lost 7 bases, with 15 bases spanning the gap.